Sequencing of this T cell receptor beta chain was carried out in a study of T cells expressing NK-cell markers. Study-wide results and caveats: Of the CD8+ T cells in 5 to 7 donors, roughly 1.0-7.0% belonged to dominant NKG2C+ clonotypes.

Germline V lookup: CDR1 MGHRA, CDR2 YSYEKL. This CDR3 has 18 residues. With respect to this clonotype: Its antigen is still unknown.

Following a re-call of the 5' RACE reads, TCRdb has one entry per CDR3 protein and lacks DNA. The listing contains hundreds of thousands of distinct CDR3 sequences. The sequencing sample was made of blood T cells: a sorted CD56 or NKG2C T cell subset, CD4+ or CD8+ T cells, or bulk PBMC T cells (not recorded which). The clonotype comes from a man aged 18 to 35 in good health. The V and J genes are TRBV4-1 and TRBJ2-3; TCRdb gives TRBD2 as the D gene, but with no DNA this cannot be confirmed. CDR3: CASSPLGREKSVRSTQYF.